This is a list of T cell receptor beta chains from one sample in a study of regulatory T cells in long-lasting Graves disease. TCRdb recomputed calls from the multiplex PCR reads with MiXCR, one row per CDR3 protein. The repertoire holds approximately 440,000 distinct CDR3 sequences, with 23% as singletons. The material sequenced was peripheral blood mononuclear cells (PBMCs), taken when the disease was refractory, from a patient treated with antithyroid drugs. The receptor set was obtained from a female donor with Graves disease. Each CDR3 is given with its conserved first and last residue. A D gene is named only where the DNA matches it firmly. Expanded clones get a size class; other rows say once, few or many, or leave the size out.

>TRBV28|TRBD1|TRBJ1-5|NA
CASSDRARGTGNQPQHF
TGTGCCAGCAGTGACCGTGCCAGGGGGACGGGGAATCAGCCCCAGCATTTT
>TRBV3-1|TRBD1|TRBJ1-4|NA
CASSQGQGLVKLFF
TGTGCCAGCAGCCAAGGACAGGGCTTGGTAAAACTGTTTTTT
>TRBV12-3/TRBV12-4|NA|TRBJ1-1|many
CASRNTGPANTEAFF
TGTGCCAGCAGAAACACGGGGCCGGCGAACACTGAAGCTTTCTTT
>TRBV5-1|NA|TRBJ2-1|few
CASSGGYEQFF
TGCGCCAGCAGCGGCGGGTATGAGCAGTTCTTC
>TRBV7-9|NA|TRBJ2-7|NA
CASSSINVEQYF
TGTGCCAGCAGCTCAATCAACGTCGAGCAGTACTTC
>TRBV9|TRBD1|TRBJ2-1|few
CASSGTGFNEQFF
TGTGCCAGCAGCGGGACAGGGTTCAATGAGCAGTTCTTC
>TRBV20-1|NA|TRBJ1-1|few
CSARDMPDTEAFF
TGCAGTGCTAGAGATATGCCGGACACTGAAGCTTTCTTT
>TRBV9|NA|TRBJ1-1|NA
CASSLVGASEAFF
TGTGCCAGCAGTCTCGTCGGCGCTTCTGAAGCTTTCTTT
>TRBV30|NA|TRBJ1-5|many
CAWSLGHLDQPQHF
TGTGCCTGGAGCCTTGGACACTTAGATCAGCCCCAGCATTTT
>TRBV12-5|TRBD2|TRBJ2-7|few
CASGLSGRESSYEQYF
TGTGCTAGTGGTTTAAGCGGGAGGGAAAGCTCCTACGAGCAGTACTTC
>TRBV14|TRBD2|TRBJ2-5|few
CASAPRLAVQETQYF
TGTGCCAGCGCGCCTAGGCTAGCGGTCCAAGAGACCCAGTACTTC
>TRBV27|TRBD2|TRBJ2-7|few
CASSLSVSGRADYEQYF
TGTGCCAGCAGTTTATCGGTTAGCGGGAGGGCCGATTACGAGCAGTACTTC
>TRBV6-1|TRBD1|TRBJ2-7|NA
CASSGPGQGYEQYF
TGTGCCAGCAGCGGACCGGGACAGGGATACGAGCAGTACTTC
>TRBV4-2|TRBD1|TRBJ1-4|NA
CASSQYQGGGDEKPFF
TGTGCCAGCAGCCAGTACCAAGGAGGGGGCGATGAAAAACCGTTTTTT
>TRBV5-5|TRBD1|TRBJ2-1|NA
CASSKTGASYNEQFF
TGTGCCAGCAGCAAGACAGGGGCATCCTACAATGAGCAGTTCTTC
>TRBV6-5|TRBD1|TRBJ1-6|NA
CASSSGQGAAALHF
TGTGCCAGCAGTTCGGGACAGGGAGCTGCGGCCCTCCACTTT
>TRBV5-1|NA|TRBJ2-7|few
CASSSQRTGTEQYF
TGCGCCAGCAGCTCCCAACGAACGGGGACCGAGCAGTACTTC